The T cell receptor (beta chain) described here comes from a study of CD8 T cells in ankylosing spondylitis. Study-level results: Prior literature has documented some motif variants in synovial fluid and blood from reactive arthritis. A TCR beta motif made of roughly eight highly homologous variants seemed typical of ankylosing spondylitis blood. Peripheral blood held disease-linked clones only at relatively low frequency, and these were CD8+.

This clonotype was recorded many times. The antigen is unknown. Preparation of TCR beta libraries was done by quantitative 5'-RACE with molecular barcodes. TCRdb ran MiXCR on the 5' RACE reads and lists one entry per CDR3 protein. The data show more than 300,000 distinct CDR3 sequences, 8% seen once. This clonotype was sampled from a male donor with ankylosing spondylitis. The sequencing sample was made of blood, either unsorted or a sorted T cell fraction (not recorded which).

The CDR3 loop reads CACGFQTGSDTQYF. The CDR3 region has the DNA TGTGCCTGCGGGTTCCAGACAGGGTCAGATACGCAGTATTTT. This sequence joins TRBV6-1 and TRBJ2-3; 7 bases are shared with TRBD1. The ends lost 11 bases at V and 4 bases at J; junction bases unmatched: 12. This CDR3 has 14 residues. The V gene's germline CDR1 is MNHNS and CDR2 SASEGT.